The clone carrying this T cell receptor (beta chain) was counted between two and nine times. What it binds is unknown. RNA transcripts were the template for amplifying TCR beta CDR3 regions. Researchers ran a first-round RT-PCR on the TCR CDR3 using the HTBI primer set. TCRdb independently ran MiXCR on the multiplex PCR reads; one entry per CDR3 protein. The profile shows 350,000 to 400,000 distinct CDR3 sequences, 15% to 20% of them singletons. These data originate in a study of T cells in Graves' hyperthyroidism and ophthalmopathy. Study conclusions and caveats: Most thyroid clonotypes expanded above 0.001 appeared in blood too.

Germline assignment: CDR1 MNHEY and CDR2 SMNVEV (reference sequence). This CDR3 region has 13 residues. J was trimmed by 10 bases and V by 4 bases; bases with no gene match: 7. The TCR was taken from a man aged 18 to 29 with Graves' ophthalmopathy. This chain connects TRBV27 to TRBJ2-1; 7 bases line up with TRBD1. Sequenced: blood. This CDR3 is CASSSSDRDEQFF. CDR3 nucleotide sequence: TGTGCCAGCAGTTCTAGTGACAGGGACGAGCAGTTCTTC.